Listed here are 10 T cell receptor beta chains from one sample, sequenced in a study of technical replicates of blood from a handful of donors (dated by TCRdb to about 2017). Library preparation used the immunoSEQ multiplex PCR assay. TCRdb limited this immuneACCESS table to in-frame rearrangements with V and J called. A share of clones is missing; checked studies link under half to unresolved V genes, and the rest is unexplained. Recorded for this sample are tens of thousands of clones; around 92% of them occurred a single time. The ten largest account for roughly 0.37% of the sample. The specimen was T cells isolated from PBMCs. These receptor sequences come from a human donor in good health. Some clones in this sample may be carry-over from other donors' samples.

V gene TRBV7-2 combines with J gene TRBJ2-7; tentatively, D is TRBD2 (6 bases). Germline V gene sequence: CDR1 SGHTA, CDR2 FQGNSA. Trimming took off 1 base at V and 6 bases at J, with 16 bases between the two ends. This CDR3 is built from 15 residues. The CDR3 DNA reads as TGTGCCAGCAGCTTAGGAAGGGACTCTGGAGCCGAGCAGTACTTC. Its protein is CASSLGRDSGAEQYF. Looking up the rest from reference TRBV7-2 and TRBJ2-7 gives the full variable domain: GAGVSQSPSNKVTEKGKDVELRCDPISGHTALYWYRQSLGQGLEFLIYFQGNSAPDKSGLPSDRFSAERTGGSVSTLTIQRTQQEDSAVYLCASSLGRDSGAEQYFGPGTRLTVT.

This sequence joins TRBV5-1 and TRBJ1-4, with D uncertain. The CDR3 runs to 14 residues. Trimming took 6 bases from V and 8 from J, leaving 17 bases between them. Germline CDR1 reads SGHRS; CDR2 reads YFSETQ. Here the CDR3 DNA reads TGCGCCAGCAAATTGACGCCGGAGGGCGAAAAACTGTTTTTT. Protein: CASKLTPEGEKLFF. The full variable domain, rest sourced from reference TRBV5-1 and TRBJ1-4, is KAGVTQTPRYLIKTRGQQVTLSCSPISGHRSVSWYQQTPGQGLQFLFEYFSETQRNKGNFPGRFSGRQFSNSRSEMNVSTLELGDSALYLCASKLTPEGEKLFFGSGTQLSVL.

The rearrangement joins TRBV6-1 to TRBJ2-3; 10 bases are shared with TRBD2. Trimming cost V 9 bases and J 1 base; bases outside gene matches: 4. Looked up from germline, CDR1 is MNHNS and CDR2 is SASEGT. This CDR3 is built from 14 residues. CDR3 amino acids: CASAGLAGTDTQYF. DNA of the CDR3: TGTGCCAGTGCCGGACTAGCGGGCACAGATACGCAGTATTTT.

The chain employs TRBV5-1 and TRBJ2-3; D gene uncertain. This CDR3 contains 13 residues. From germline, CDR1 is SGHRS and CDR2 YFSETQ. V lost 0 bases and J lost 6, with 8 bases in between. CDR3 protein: CASSLDRRDTQYF. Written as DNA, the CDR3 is TGCGCCAGCAGCTTGGACCGGCGGGATACGCAGTATTTT.

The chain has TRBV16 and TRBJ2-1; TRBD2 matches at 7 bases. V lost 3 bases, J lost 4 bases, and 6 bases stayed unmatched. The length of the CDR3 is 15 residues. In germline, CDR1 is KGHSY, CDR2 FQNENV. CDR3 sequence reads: CASSHEGGLYNEQFF. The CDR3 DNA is TGTGCCAGCAGCCATGAGGGAGGGCTGTACAATGAGCAGTTCTTC. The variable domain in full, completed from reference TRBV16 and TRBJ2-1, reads GEEVAQTPKHLVRGEGQKAKLYCAPIKGHSYVFWYQQVLKNEFKFLISFQNENVFDETGMPKERFSAKCLPNSPCSLEIQATKLEDSAVYFCASSHEGGLYNEQFFGPGTRLTVL.

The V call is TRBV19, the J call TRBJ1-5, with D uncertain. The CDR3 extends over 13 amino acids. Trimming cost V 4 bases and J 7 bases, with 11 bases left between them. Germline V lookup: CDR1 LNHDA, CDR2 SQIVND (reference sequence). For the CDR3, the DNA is TGTGCCAGTAGTACTAGGCCTACACAGCCCCAGCATTTT. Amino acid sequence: CASSTRPTQPQHF.

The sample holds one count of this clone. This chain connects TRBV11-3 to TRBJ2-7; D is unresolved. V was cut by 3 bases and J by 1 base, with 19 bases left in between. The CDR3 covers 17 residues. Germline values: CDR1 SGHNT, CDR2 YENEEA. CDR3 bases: TGTGCCAGCAGCTTTTACGCAAGACCGTTAGCTTCCTACGAGCAGTACTTC. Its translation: CASSFYARPLASYEQYF.

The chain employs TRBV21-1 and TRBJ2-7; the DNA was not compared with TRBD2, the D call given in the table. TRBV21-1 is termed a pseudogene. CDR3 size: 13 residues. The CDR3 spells CASDREPNYEQYF. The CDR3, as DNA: TGTGCCAGCGACCGGGAGCCGAACTACGAGCAGTACTTC.

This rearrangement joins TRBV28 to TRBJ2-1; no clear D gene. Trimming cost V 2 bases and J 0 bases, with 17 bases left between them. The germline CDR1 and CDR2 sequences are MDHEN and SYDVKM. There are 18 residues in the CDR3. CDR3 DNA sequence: TGTGCCAGCAGTTTACCTCTCTTGGAGATTAGCTCCTACAATGAGCAGTTCTTC. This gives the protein CASSLPLLEISSYNEQFF.

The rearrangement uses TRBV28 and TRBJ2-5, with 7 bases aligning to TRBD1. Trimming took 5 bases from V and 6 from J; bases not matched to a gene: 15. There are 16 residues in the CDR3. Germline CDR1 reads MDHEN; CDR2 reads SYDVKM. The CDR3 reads CASSPIITGAEKTQYF. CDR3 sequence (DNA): TGTGCCAGCAGTCCCATCATTACAGGGGCAGAGAAGACCCAGTACTTC.